One sample yielded the 26 T cell receptor beta chains listed below, sequenced in a study of T cells in Graves' hyperthyroidism and ophthalmopathy (dated by TCRdb to the late 2010s). The library came from multiplex PCR. The sequencer was an Illumina HiSeq 2000. The TCR beta CDR3 regions were amplified from RNA transcripts. A first-round RT-PCR of the TCR CDR3 used the HTBI primer set with the Qiagen OneStep RT-PCR kit. The public reads were reanalyzed by TCRdb: fastp trimming at Q25, MiXCR alignment, in-frame beta chains only. CDR3 protein sequences are deduplicated, and each keeps its most common genes and DNA. Present in this sample are over 450,000 distinct CDR3 sequences, around an eighth of which were seen just once. The ten largest clones represent around a sixth of the sample. Sequenced: blood. The receptor source for this set is a woman aged 18-29 years with Graves' hyperthyroidism.

The CDR3 is CASSSRGGLDGANVLTF. The CDR3, as DNA: TGTGCCAGCAGCTCCCGTGGGGGGCTAGATGGGGCCAACGTCCTGACTTTC. The chain has TRBV7-3 and TRBJ2-6; the D gene could be TRBD1 or TRBD2 (6 bases each). The CDR3 sequence is 17 residues long. Trimming took off 4 bases at V and 3 bases at J, with 16 bases between the two ends. Germline loops: CDR1 SGHTA, CDR2 FQGTGA.

This sequence joins TRBV5-8 and TRBJ2-1; D is perhaps TRBD2 (6 bases). The germline V and J ends were trimmed by 3 bases and 3 bases, with 22 bases remaining between them. CDR1 is SGHTS, CDR2 YDEGEE, per germline. The CDR3 totals 18 residues. CDR3 region: CASSSTAGWSLYYNEQFF. The DNA of the CDR3 is TGTGCCAGCAGCTCGACGGCGGGATGGTCCCTTTACTACAATGAGCAGTTCTTC.

Remarks on this clonotype: The junction does not match germline at one end; this may be a read error. The V and J genes are TRBV4-2 and TRBJ1-2; D gene ambiguous. CDR3 length equals 15 residues. Germline CDR1 LGHNA, CDR2 YNFKEQ. In nucleotides, the CDR3 is TGTGCCAGCAACCAAGATAAGGGAGGGAAGAGGGGCTACACCTTC. Translated, it gives CASNQDKGGKRGYTF.

As for this clonotype: A much larger clone differs from this one at a single base, so this may be a read error. This chain uses TRBV25-1 with TRBJ2-3; tentative D call: TRBD2 (6 bases). The CDR3 length is 16 residues. Germline CDR1 MGHDK, CDR2 SYGVNS. The CDR3 sequence: CANSERRDFRTDTQYF. The CDR3 DNA follows: TGTGCCAACAGTGAACGACGGGACTTCCGCACAGATACGCAGTATTTT.

In its sample, this clonotype was seen many times. The chain is built from TRBV9 and TRBJ1-2; TRBD1 agrees at 7 bases. The length of the CDR3 is 16 residues. CDR1 SGDLS and CDR2 YYNGEE come from the germline V gene. V was clipped by 3 bases and J by 5 bases; unmatched bases: 13. The CDR3 DNA is TGTGCCAGCAGCGCTGCTTCGACAGGGCTGGAGTATGGCTACACCTTC. Translating it yields CASSAASTGLEYGYTF.

In this sample, this clonotype turned up many times. The chain has TRBV29-1 and TRBJ2-2; 10 bases agree with TRBD1. The CDR3 has 14 residues. Germline V lookup: CDR1 SQVTM, CDR2 ANQGSEA. V shed 4 bases and J 11 bases; nucleotides not matched to a gene: 10. The CDR3 loop is CSVGTVRQGAELFF. The DNA for the CDR3 is TGCAGCGTTGGGACAGTCCGACAGGGGGCTGAGCTGTTTTTT.

This clonotype was seen repeatedly, ten times or more. This chain connects TRBV9 to TRBJ1-1; no reliable D call. The CDR3 runs to 15 residues. The germline V gene has CDR1 SGDLS and CDR2 YYNGEE. Trimming cost V 4 bases and J 5 bases, with 18 bases left between them. This CDR3 is CASSQREQMWTEAFF. CDR3 coding DNA: TGTGCCAGCAGCCAGAGGGAGCAAATGTGGACTGAAGCTTTCTTT.

This clonotype was seen ten or more times. V and J are TRBV6-1 and TRBJ1-2, with 11 positions matching TRBD1. Germline CDR1 reads MNHNS; CDR2 reads SASEGT. The V segment lost 5 bases and the J segment 5 bases; nucleotides outside the gene matches: 10. CDR3 length: 16 amino acids. The CDR3 sequence is CASSYDLGTGGYGYTF. The DNA for the CDR3 is TGTGCCAGCAGTTATGACCTCGGGACAGGGGGTTATGGCTACACCTTC.

The V and J genes are TRBV7-9 and TRBJ2-7; TRBD1 matches 10 bases. Germline V gene data show CDR1 as SEHNR and CDR2 as FQNEAQ (reference sequence). The CDR3 consists of 15 residues. J gave up 5 bases and V 0 bases, and 4 bases lay outside the gene matches. The CDR3 here is CASSLAGTGEHEQYF. CDR3 nucleotides: TGTGCCAGCAGCTTAGCCGGGACAGGGGAGCACGAGCAGTACTTC.

This clonotype appeared many times. The chain uses TRBV3-1 and TRBJ2-4, with D possibly being TRBD2 (6 bases). The CDR3 totals 14 residues. V gave up 3 bases and J gave up 9 bases, with 15 bases separating them. Germline V CDR1 and CDR2: LGHDT, YNNKEL (reference sequence). Written as DNA, the CDR3 is TGTGCCAGCAGCCATGGTCCGGGAGAGGGCATTCAGTACTTC. This encodes CASSHGPGEGIQYF. Filled out from reference TRBV3-1 and TRBJ2-4, the complete variable domain reads DTAVSQTPKYLVTQMGNDKSIKCEQNLGHDTMYWYKQDSKKFLKIMFSYNNKELIINETVPNRFSPKSPDKAHLNLHINSLELGDSAVYFCASSHGPGEGIQYFGAGTRLSVL.

By share, this clonotype counts as medium-sized. The chain recombines TRBV12-3 or TRBV12-4 with TRBJ2-7; perhaps TRBD2 as D (5 bases). CDR3 size: 14 residues. V was trimmed by 4 bases and J by 7 bases, leaving 17 bases between them. CDR3 DNA: TGTGCCAGCAGTTCCGGACTGGGAGTGTGGGAGCAGTACTTC. Amino acids: CASSSGLGVWEQYF.

This clonotype was seen repeatedly, ten times or more. The chain links TRBV9 to TRBJ1-3, with 11 nucleotides matching TRBD1. Germline V lookup: CDR1 SGDLS, CDR2 YYNGEE. Unmatched junction bases numbered 6, after V lost 2 bases and J lost 5 bases. This CDR3 region has 16 residues. CDR3 loop: CASSVGGQGERNTIYF. The CDR3 DNA sequence: TGTGCCAGCAGCGTCGGGGGACAGGGGGAACGAAACACCATATATTTT.

The table lists this clonotype with a few counts. V and J are TRBV7-9 and TRBJ2-2; D might be TRBD1 or TRBD2, each matching 5 bases. In germline, CDR1 is SEHNR, CDR2 FQNEAQ (reference sequence). The ends were cut back, 5 bases at V and 5 bases at J, with 9 bases in the middle. This CDR3 spans 13 amino acids. The CDR3 nucleotides are TGTGCCAGCAGCGAAGAGGGGACCGGGGAGCTGTTTTTT. Its protein is CASSEEGTGELFF.

This clonotype has a count of ten or more. The rearrangement joins TRBV30 to TRBJ2-5; D is possibly TRBD1 (5 bases). Trimming stripped 1 base from V and 2 bases from J, with 8 bases between. CDR1 is GTSNPN and CDR2 is SVGIG in the germline V gene (reference sequence). The CDR3 runs 13 residues. CDR3 protein: CAWSEDIQETQYF. CDR3 DNA sequence: TGTGCCTGGAGTGAGGACATACAAGAGACCCAGTACTTC.

This clonotype was detected ten times or more. The V gene is TRBV6-1, the J gene TRBJ1-1; D gene uncertain. The CDR3 spans 14 residues. The V end was cut by 4 bases, the J end by 0 bases, with 9 bases between. Germline CDR1 reads MNHNS; CDR2 reads SASEGT. The CDR3 loop is CASSVRTVNTEAFF. The CDR3 nucleotides are TGTGCCAGCAGTGTACGGACGGTGAACACTGAAGCTTTCTTT.

This clonotype was observed a handful of times. The chain joins TRBV9 to TRBJ2-7; the D call may be TRBD1 or TRBD2 (5 bases each). V gave up 5 bases and J gave up 5 bases, with 23 bases separating them. This CDR3 contains 16 residues. Germline V lookup: CDR1 SGDLS, CDR2 YYNGEE. In DNA, the CDR3 is TGTGCCAGCAGTCAACCCTCTGGGGGAGAGGGCCACGAGCAGTACGTC. Its translation is CASSQPSGGEGHEQYV.

This clonotype has a count of ten or more. The chain is built from TRBV2 and TRBJ1-2; 7 bases are a match to TRBD1. The CDR3 runs to 13 residues. Germline CDR1 reads SNHLY; CDR2 reads FYNNEI. After removal of 4 bases from V and 11 bases from J, the junction contained 10 bases not matched to a gene. The CDR3 DNA reads as TGTGCCAGCAGTGCGGCAGGGGGTGGCAGATACACCTTC. Residues: CASSAAGGGRYTF.

This clonotype came up many times. The chain carries TRBV12-3 or TRBV12-4 and TRBJ2-3, with D possibly matching TRBD1 (5 bases). This CDR3 region has 20 residues. Trimming left V 6 bases short and J 0 bases short, with 28 bases between. The CDR3 nucleotides are TGTGCCAGCAGCACCTACACCCCATTCCTGACAGACCTGAGCACAGATACGCAGTATTTT. It specifies CASSTYTPFLTDLSTDTQYF.

J is TRBJ2-1 and V is TRBV13; 8 nucleotides agree with TRBD2. Germline values: CDR1 PRHDT, CDR2 FYEKMQ (reference sequence). The CDR3 runs 15 residues. V trimming: 3 bases; J trimming: 1 base; junction bases outside the gene matches: 2. CDR3 sequence: CASSLASGSYNEQFF. CDR3 nucleotides: TGTGCCAGCAGCTTGGCTAGCGGGTCCTACAATGAGCAGTTCTTC.

Only a few counts were recorded for this clonotype. This sequence joins TRBV7-9 and TRBJ2-1; 8 bases map to TRBD2. The CDR3 is made up of 14 amino acids. Germline CDR1 and CDR2: SEHNR and FQNEAQ (reference sequence). After removal of 0 bases from V and 9 bases from J, the junction contained 4 bases not matched to a gene. For the CDR3, the DNA is TGTGCCAGCAGCTTAGCTAGCGGGACTAGTGAGCAGTTCTTC. Translated, it gives CASSLASGTSEQFF. Variable domain in full (rest from reference TRBV7-9 and TRBJ2-1): DTGVSQNPRHKITKRGQNVTFRCDPISEHNRLYWYRQTLGQGPEFLTYFQNEAQLEKSRLLSDRFSAERPKGSFSTLEIQRTEQGDSAMYLCASSLASGTSEQFFGPGTRLTVL.

This clonotype was detected ten times or more. V gene TRBV25-1 combines with J gene TRBJ1-2; 9 bases are shared with TRBD1. V shed 4 bases, J shed 2 bases, and the junction held 2 bases outside the gene matches. Germline V gives CDR1 MGHDK, CDR2 SYGVNS. The CDR3 covers 14 residues. This chain's CDR3 is CASSGDRGNYGYTF. The DNA for the CDR3 is TGTGCCAGCAGTGGAGACAGGGGGAACTATGGCTACACCTTC.

This clonotype was seen ten or more times. J is TRBJ2-1 and V is TRBV18; D gene unclear. This CDR3 has 16 amino acids. Between the trimmed V and J ends, which lost 0 bases and 0 bases, there was a span of 9 bases. Germline CDR1 is KGHSH and CDR2 is LQKENI. CDR3 region: CASSPPERSSYNEQFF. The CDR3 DNA reads TGTGCCAGCTCACCACCGGAGAGGAGCTCCTACAATGAGCAGTTCTTC.

As to this clonotype: A clone one base away is much larger, so this may be a read error. The rearrangement uses TRBV6-4 and TRBJ2-1, with D possibly TRBD1 on 6 matching bases. The ends were cut back, 5 bases at V and 10 bases at J, with 15 bases in the middle. The CDR3 runs 13 residues. Germline CDR1 MRHNA, CDR2 SNTAGT. CDR3 amino acids: CASSYRENYEQFF. The CDR3 bases are TGTGCCAGCAGTTACAGGGAAAACTACGAGCAGTTCTTC.

V gene TRBV9 combines with J gene TRBJ2-1; D is perhaps TRBD1 or TRBD2 (5 bases each). Trimming took off 0 bases at V and 6 bases at J, with 13 bases between the two ends. The germline V gene has CDR1 SGDLS and CDR2 YYNGEE. The CDR3 runs to 15 residues. The CDR3 loop is CASSVGGFLGNEQFF. For the CDR3, the DNA is TGTGCCAGCAGCGTAGGGGGGTTCTTGGGCAATGAGCAGTTCTTC.

This chain connects TRBV29-1 to TRBJ1-1; D may be TRBD1 (5 bases). Germline CDR1 reads SQVTM; CDR2 reads ANQGSEA. CDR3 size: 13 residues. The germline V and J ends were trimmed by 7 bases and 1 base, with 13 bases remaining between them. Here the CDR3 DNA reads TGCAGCGCCACCCAGGGTCCGAACACTGAAGCTTTCTTT. The encoded protein is CSATQGPNTEAFF.

In its sample, this clonotype was seen many times. V usage is TRBV20-1 and J usage is TRBJ2-2; D is ambiguous. CDR3 length equals 14 residues. The V end lost 3 bases, the J end lost 5 bases, and 13 bases lay between the germline ends. CDR1 and CDR2 (germline): DFQATT, SNEGSKA (reference sequence). CDR3 residues: CSASVHSETGELFF. The CDR3 DNA sequence: TGCAGTGCTAGTGTCCACAGTGAGACCGGGGAGCTGTTTTTT.